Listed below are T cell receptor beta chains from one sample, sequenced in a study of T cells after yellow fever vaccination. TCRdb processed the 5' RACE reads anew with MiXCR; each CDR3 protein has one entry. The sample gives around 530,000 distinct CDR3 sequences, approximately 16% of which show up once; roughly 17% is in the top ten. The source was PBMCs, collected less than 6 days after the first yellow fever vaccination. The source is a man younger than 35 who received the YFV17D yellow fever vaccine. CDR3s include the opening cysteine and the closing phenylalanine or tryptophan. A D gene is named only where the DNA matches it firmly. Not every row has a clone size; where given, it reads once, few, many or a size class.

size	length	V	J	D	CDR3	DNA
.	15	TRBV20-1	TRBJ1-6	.	CSARDETGPNSPLHF	TGCAGTGCTAGAGATGAGACAGGACCTAATTCACCCCTCCACTTT
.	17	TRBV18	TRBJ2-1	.	CASSPQGGGFSYNEQFF	TGTGCCAGCTCACCCCAAGGAGGCGGGTTCTCCTACAATGAGCAGTTCTTC
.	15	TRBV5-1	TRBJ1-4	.	CASSAGTPTNEKLFF	TGCGCCAGCAGCGCCGGGACGCCAACTAATGAAAAACTGTTTTTT
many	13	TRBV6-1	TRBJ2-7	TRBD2	CASSPWGAGGELF	TGTGCCAGCAGTCCTTGGGGAGCGGGGGGGGAACTCTTC
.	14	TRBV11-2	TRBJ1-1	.	CASSRQPGDTEAFF	TGTGCCAGCAGCCGCCAACCGGGGGACACTGAAGCTTTCTTT
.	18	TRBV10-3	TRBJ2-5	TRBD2	CAISESTASGGNQETQYF	TGTGCCATCAGTGAGTCGACGGCTAGCGGGGGAAATCAAGAGACCCAGTACTTC
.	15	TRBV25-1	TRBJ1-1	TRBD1	CASSEWGQGSTEAFF	TGTGCCAGCAGTGAATGGGGACAGGGAAGCACTGAAGCTTTCTTT
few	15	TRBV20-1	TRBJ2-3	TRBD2	CSASPSGGPTDTQYF	TGCAGTGCTAGCCCCAGCGGGGGGCCCACAGATACGCAGTATTTT
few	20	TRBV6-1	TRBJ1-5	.	CASSVTYLYQQGRGNQPQHF	TGTGCCAGCAGTGTTACGTACCTCTACCAACAGGGACGGGGCAATCAGCCCCAGCATTTT
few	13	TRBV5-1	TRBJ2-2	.	CASEKDNTGELFF	TGCGCCAGCGAAAAGGACAACACCGGGGAGCTGTTTTTT
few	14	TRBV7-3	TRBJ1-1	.	CASSLGPGSTEAFF	TGTGCCAGCAGCTTAGGCCCAGGGAGTACTGAAGCTTTCTTT
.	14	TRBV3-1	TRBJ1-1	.	CASRPVGSNTEAFF	TGTGCCAGCCGTCCGGTTGGGTCGAACACTGAAGCTTTCTTT
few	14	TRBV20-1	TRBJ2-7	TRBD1	CSACRDRTSYEQYF	TGCAGTGCTTGCCGGGACAGGACGTCCTACGAGCAGTACTTC
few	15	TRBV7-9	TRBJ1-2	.	CASSLAADRNYGYTF	TGTGCCAGCAGCTTAGCTGCGGACAGAAACTATGGCTACACCTTC
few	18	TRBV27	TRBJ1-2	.	CASSLRQRGGSADYGYTF	TGTGCCAGCAGTTTAAGGCAACGGGGCGGCTCGGCGGACTATGGCTACACCTTC
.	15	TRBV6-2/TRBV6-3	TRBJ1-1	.	CASTLIGVMNTEAFF	TGTGCCAGCACCCTAATCGGGGTCATGAACACTGAAGCTTTCTTT
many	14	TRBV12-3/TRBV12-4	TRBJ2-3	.	CASRAGAGPDTQYF	TGTGCCAGCCGGGCAGGCGCTGGTCCAGATACGCAGTATTTT
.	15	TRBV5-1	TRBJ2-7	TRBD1	CASSLLDRSSYEQYF	TGCGCCAGCAGCTTACTGGACAGGAGTTCCTACGAGCAGTACTTC
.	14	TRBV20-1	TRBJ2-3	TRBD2	CSARPGGPEDTQYF	TGCAGTGCTAGACCGGGGGGGCCTGAAGATACGCAGTATTTT
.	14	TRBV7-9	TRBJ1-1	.	CASSVRDTNTEAFF	TGTGCCAGCAGCGTCCGGGACACGAACACTGAAGCTTTCTTT
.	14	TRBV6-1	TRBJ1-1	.	CASRTGMRNTEAFF	TGTGCCAGCAGGACGGGGATGCGGAACACTGAAGCTTTCTTT
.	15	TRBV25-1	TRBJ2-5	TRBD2	CASSEFGGGLETQYF	TGTGCCAGCAGTGAATTCGGCGGGGGGTTAGAGACCCAGTACTTC
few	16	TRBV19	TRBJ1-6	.	CASSAEVGQGNSPLHF	TGTGCCAGTAGTGCGGAGGTCGGGCAGGGGAATTCACCCCTCCACTTT
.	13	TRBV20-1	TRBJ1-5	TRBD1	CSASRQGAQPQHF	TGCAGTGCGAGCAGGCAGGGGGCACAGCCCCAGCATTTT
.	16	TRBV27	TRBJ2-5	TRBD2	CASSSPRGTGRGTQYF	TGTGCCAGCAGTTCCCCTCGCGGGACGGGGAGGGGGACCCAGTACTTC
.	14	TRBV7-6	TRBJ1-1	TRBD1	CASSLGTGETEAFF	TGTGCCAGCAGCCTAGGGACAGGGGAAACTGAAGCTTTCTTT
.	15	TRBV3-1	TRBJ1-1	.	CASSQDLVGDTEAFF	TGTGCCAGCAGCCAAGATCTTGTCGGGGACACTGAAGCTTTCTTT